Listed here are 8 T cell receptor beta chains from one sample, sequenced in a study of blood T cell repertoires in COVID-19. The data were produced by immunoSEQ multiplex PCR, yet TCRdb's version contains in-frame clones alone and is incomplete. The table records 250,000 or so clones, roughly 90% of them present only once. The specimen was PBMCs or T cells enriched from blood (not recorded which). The receptors shown here come from a man between 35 and 55 years old who had been exposed to COVID-19.

This clone was observed a few times. The CDR3 reads CASSLFSGRANTGELFF. The CDR3 nucleotides are TGTGCCAGCAGCCTCTTCAGCGGGAGGGCCAACACCGGGGAGCTGTTTTTT. This chain uses TRBV7-3 with TRBJ2-2, with 10 bases identical to TRBD2. The trim removed 5 bases at V and 2 bases at J, leaving 8 bases unmatched. The CDR3 runs to 17 residues. Germline V gives CDR1 SGHTA, CDR2 FQGTGA.

V usage is TRBV2 and J usage is TRBJ2-7; TRBD1 might be the D (6 bases). Germline assignment: CDR1 SNHLY and CDR2 FYNNEI. This CDR3 has 12 residues. Trimming stripped 10 bases from V and 2 bases from J, with 12 bases between. The CDR3 region is CATQGNPYEQYF. The CDR3, as DNA: TGTGCCACACAGGGTAACCCCTACGAGCAGTACTTC.

The chain links TRBV7-2 to TRBJ2-1, with 8 nucleotides matching TRBD2. Germline V gene data show CDR1 as SGHTA and CDR2 as FQGNSA. V lost 0 bases and J lost 6; bases outside the gene matches: 4. CDR3 length equals 15 residues. The CDR3 sequence is CASSLASGSGNEQFF. For the CDR3, the DNA is TGTGCCAGCAGCTTAGCGAGCGGGAGTGGCAATGAGCAGTTCTTC.

The chain combines TRBV25-1 with TRBJ2-7; possibly TRBD1 for D (5 bases). Germline V gene data show CDR1 as MGHDK and CDR2 as SYGVNS. This CDR3 has 13 amino acids. The germline V and J ends were trimmed by 4 bases and 3 bases, with 10 bases remaining between them. The CDR3 DNA sequence: TGTGCCAGCAGTGTGGCAGGGTACTACGAGCAGTACTTC. Translating it yields CASSVAGYYEQYF.

This rearrangement joins TRBV7-2 to TRBJ2-1; 9 bases align to TRBD1. Germline V gene sequence: CDR1 SGHTA, CDR2 FQGNSA. There are 15 residues in the CDR3. V lost 0 bases, J lost 7 bases, and 4 bases stayed unmatched. Written as DNA, the CDR3 is TGTGCCAGCAGCTTAGCTGTAGGACAGGGGAATGAGCAGTTCTTC. Amino acid sequence: CASSLAVGQGNEQFF.

This clone showed up just a few times. This CDR3 reads CASSRPGPPRAEAFF. The CDR3 nucleotides read TGTGCCAGCTCACGACCGGGGCCCCCCCGGGCTGAAGCTTTCTTT. The V call is TRBV18, the J call TRBJ1-1; D might be TRBD1 (5 bases). From germline, CDR1 is KGHSH and CDR2 LQKENI. The length of the CDR3 is 15 residues. V lost 4 bases to trimming and J lost 6 bases, with 18 bases between them.

V usage is TRBV3-1 (or the pseudogene TRBV3-2) and J usage is TRBJ2-7; D remains unclear. The CDR3 totals 14 residues. V gave up 0 bases and J gave up 12 bases, with 18 bases separating them. Per the germline V gene, CDR1 is LGHDT and CDR2 is YNNKEL (reference sequence). This CDR3 reads CASSQDSGKRSTYF. In DNA, the CDR3 is TGTGCCAGCAGCCAAGATTCGGGTAAACGCTCGACGTACTTC.

The chain combines TRBV18 with TRBJ1-5, with 7 bases that match TRBD1. The CDR3 spans 14 residues. Losses at the gene ends were 3 bases for V and 7 bases for J; bases not matched to a gene: 6. Germline values: CDR1 KGHSH, CDR2 LQKENI. CDR3 coding DNA: TGTGCCAGCTCACCCGGGGGACAGCCGCAGCCCCAGCATTTT. Amino acids: CASSPGGQPQPQHF.